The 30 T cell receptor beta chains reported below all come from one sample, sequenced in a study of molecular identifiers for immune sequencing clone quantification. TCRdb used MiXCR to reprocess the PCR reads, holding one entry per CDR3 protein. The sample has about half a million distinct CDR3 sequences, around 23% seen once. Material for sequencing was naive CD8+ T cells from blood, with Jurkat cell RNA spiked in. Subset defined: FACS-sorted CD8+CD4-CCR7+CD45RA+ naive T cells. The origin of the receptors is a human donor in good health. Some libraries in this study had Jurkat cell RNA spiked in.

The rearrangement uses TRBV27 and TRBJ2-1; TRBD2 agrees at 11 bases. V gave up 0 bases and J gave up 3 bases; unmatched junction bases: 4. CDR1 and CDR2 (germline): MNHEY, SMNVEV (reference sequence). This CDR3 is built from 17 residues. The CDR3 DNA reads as TGTGCCAGCAGTTTATCGTTGGGACTAGCGGACTACAATGAGCAGTTCTTC. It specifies CASSLSLGLADYNEQFF.

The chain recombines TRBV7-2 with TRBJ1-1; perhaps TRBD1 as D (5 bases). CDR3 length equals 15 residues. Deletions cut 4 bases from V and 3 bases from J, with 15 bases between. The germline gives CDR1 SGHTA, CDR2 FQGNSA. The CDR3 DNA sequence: TGTGCCAGCAGCTCGGGACCGCTCATGGACACTGAAGCTTTCTTT. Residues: CASSSGPLMDTEAFF.

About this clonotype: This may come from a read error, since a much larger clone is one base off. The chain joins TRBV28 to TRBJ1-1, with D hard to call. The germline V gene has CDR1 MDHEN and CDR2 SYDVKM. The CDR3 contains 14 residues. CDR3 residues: CASSFRGSVTGAFF. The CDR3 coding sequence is TGTGCCAGCAGTTTTCGGGGTAGTGTCACTGGAGCTTTCTTT. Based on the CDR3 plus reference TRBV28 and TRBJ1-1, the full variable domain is DVKVTQSSRYLVKRTGEKVFLECVQDMDHENMFWYRQDPGLGLRLIYFSYDVKMKEKGDIPEGYSVSREKKERFSLILESASTNQTSMYLCASSFRGSVTGAFFGQGTRLTVV.

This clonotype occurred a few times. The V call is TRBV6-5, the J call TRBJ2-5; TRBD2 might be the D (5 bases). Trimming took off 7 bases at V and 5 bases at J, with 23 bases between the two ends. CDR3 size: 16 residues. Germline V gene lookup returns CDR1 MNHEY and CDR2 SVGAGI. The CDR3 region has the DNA TGTGCCAGCACCTCGGGGTCTGCGGGCCTCCGGGAGACCCAGTACTTC. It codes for CASTSGSAGLRETQYF.

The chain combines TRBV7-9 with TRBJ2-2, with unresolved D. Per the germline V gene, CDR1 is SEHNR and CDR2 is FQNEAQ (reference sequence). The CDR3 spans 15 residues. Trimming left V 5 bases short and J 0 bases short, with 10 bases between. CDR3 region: CASSPPGANTGELFF. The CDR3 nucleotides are TGTGCCAGCAGCCCACCAGGAGCGAACACCGGGGAGCTGTTTTTT.

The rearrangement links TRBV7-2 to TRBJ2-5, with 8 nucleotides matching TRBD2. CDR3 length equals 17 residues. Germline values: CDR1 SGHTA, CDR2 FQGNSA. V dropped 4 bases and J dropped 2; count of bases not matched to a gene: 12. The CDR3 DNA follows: TGTGCCAGCAGCTACGAGGTGATAGCGGGGCCTCAAGAGACCCAGTACTTC. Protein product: CASSYEVIAGPQETQYF.

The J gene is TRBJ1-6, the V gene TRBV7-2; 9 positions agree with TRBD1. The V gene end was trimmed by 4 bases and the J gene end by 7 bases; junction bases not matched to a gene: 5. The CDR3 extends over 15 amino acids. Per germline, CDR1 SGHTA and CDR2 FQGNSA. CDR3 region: CASSYGQGLNSPLHF. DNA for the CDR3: TGTGCCAGCAGCTACGGACAGGGGTTAAATTCACCCCTCCACTTT.

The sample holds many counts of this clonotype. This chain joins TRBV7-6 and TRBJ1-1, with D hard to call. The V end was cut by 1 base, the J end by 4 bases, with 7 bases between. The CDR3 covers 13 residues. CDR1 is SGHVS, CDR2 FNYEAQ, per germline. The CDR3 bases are TGTGCCAGCAGCTTAGGCAAGGTCACTGAAGCTTTCTTT. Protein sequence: CASSLGKVTEAFF.

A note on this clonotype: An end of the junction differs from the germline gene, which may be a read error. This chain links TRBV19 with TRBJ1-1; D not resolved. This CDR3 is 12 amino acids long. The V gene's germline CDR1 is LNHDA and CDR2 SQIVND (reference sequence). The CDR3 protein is CVSSKGVTEAFF. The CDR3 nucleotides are TGTGTCAGTAGTAAAGGTGTCACTGAAGCTTTCTTT.

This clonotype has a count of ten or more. CDR3 in amino acids: CASSLAWGQGYEQYF. CDR3 coding DNA: TGCGCCAGCAGCTTGGCGTGGGGACAGGGGTACGAGCAGTACTTC. The chain recombines TRBV5-1 with TRBJ2-7, with 10 bases that match TRBD1. This CDR3 contains 15 residues. V lost 0 bases to trimming and J lost 4 bases; unmatched junction nucleotides: 4. Per the germline V gene, CDR1 is SGHRS and CDR2 is YFSETQ.

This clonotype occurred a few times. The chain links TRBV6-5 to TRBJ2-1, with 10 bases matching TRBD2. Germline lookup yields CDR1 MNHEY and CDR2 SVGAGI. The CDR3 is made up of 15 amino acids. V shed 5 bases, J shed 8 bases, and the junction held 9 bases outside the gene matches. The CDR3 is CASSPVVAGGDEQFF. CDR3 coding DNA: TGTGCCAGCAGTCCCGTGGTAGCGGGAGGTGATGAGCAGTTCTTC.

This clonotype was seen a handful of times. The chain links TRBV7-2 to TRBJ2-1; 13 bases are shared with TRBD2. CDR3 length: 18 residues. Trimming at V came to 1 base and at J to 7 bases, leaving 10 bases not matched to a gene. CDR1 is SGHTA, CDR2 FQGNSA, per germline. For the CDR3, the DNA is TGTGCCAGCAGCTTAGTCGCCACTAGCGGGGGGGCCAGGAATGAGCAGTTCTTC. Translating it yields CASSLVATSGGARNEQFF.

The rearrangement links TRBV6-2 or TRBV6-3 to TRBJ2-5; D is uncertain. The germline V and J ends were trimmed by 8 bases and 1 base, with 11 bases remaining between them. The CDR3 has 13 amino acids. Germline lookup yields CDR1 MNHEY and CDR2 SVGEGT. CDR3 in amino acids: CASAAGSQETQYF. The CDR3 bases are TGTGCCAGCGCGGCAGGCAGCCAAGAGACCCAGTACTTC.

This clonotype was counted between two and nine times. CDR3 sequence reads: CSVAPFGRQLGTDTQYF. The DNA for the CDR3 is TGCAGCGTGGCCCCTTTTGGCAGGCAACTTGGCACAGATACGCAGTATTTT. The V and J genes are TRBV29-1 and TRBJ2-3; the D is unclear. The CDR3 sequence is 17 residues long. V lost 6 bases and J 1 base, leaving 23 bases between the germline ends. Germline loops: CDR1 SQVTM, CDR2 ANQGSEA.

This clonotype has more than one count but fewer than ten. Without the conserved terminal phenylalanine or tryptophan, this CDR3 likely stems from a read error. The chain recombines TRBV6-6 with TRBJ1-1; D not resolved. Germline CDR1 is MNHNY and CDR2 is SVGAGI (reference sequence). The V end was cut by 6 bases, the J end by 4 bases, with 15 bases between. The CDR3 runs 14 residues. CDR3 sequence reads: CASSPLGGFTEAFS. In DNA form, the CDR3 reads TGTGCCAGCAGCCCGCTGGGCGGTTTCACTGAAGCTTTCTCT.

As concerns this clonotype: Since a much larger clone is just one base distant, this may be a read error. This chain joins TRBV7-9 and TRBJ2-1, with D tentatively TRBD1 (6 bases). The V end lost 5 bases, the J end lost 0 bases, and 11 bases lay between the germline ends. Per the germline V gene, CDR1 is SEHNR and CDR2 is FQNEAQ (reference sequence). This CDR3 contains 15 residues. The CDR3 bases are TGTGCCAGCAGCCACCGGGACAACTCCTACAATGAGCAGTTCTTC. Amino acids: CASSHRDNSYNEQFF. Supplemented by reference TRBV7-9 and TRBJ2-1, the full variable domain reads DTGVSQNPRHKITKRGQNVTFRCDPISEHNRLYWYRQTLGQGPEFLTYFQNEAQLEKSRLLSDRFSAERPKGSFSTLEIQRTEQGDSAMYLCASSHRDNSYNEQFFGPGTRLTVL.

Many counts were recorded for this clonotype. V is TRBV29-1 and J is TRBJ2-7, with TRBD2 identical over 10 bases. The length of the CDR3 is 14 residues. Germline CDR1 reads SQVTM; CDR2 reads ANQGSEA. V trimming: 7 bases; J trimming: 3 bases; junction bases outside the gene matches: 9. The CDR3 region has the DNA TGCAGCGCCTCCCTAGCGGGAGAGTACTACGAGCAGTACTTC. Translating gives CSASLAGEYYEQYF.

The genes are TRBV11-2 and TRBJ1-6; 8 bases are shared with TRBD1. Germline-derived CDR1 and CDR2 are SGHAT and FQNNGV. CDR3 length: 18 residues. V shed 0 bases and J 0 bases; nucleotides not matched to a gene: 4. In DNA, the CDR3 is TGTGCCAGCAGCTTAGAACGACAGGGGAGCTCCTATAATTCACCCCTCCACTTT. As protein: CASSLERQGSSYNSPLHF.

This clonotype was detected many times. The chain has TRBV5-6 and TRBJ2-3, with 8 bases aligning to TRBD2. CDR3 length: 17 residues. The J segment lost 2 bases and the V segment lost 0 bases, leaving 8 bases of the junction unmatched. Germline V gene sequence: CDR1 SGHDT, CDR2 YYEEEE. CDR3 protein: CASSLGSGTSFTDTQYF. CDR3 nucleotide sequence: TGTGCCAGCAGCTTGGGCTCCGGGACTAGTTTCACAGATACGCAGTATTTT.

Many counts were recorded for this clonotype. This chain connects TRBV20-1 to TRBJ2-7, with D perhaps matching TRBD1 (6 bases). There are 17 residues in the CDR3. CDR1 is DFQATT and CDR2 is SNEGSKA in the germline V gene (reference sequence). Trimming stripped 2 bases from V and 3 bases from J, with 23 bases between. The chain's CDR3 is CSARLLLPGHEVYEQYF. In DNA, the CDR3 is TGCAGTGCTAGACTCCTACTTCCGGGACACGAGGTCTACGAGCAGTACTTC.

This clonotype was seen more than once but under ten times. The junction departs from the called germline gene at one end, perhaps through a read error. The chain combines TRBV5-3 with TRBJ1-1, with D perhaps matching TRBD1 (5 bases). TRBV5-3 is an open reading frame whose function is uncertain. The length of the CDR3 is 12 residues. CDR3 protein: CASSLGVTGAFF. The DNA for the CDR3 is TGTGCCAGCAGCTTGGGGGTAACTGGAGCTTTCTTT.

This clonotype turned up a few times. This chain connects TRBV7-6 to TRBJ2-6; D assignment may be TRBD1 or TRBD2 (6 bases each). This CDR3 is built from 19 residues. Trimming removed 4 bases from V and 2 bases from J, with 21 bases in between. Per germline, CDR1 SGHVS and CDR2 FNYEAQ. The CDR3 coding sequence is TGTGCCAGCAGCTCCCTTGGGGGGCGCACGACTGCTGGGGCCAACGTCCTGACTTTC. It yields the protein CASSSLGGRTTAGANVLTF.

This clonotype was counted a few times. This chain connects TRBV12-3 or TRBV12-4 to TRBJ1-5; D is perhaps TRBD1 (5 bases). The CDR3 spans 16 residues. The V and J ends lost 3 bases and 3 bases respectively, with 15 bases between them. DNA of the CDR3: TGTGCCAGCAGTTTTGGTATCGGGGCTTCCAATCAGCCCCAGCATTTT. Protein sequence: CASSFGIGASNQPQHF.

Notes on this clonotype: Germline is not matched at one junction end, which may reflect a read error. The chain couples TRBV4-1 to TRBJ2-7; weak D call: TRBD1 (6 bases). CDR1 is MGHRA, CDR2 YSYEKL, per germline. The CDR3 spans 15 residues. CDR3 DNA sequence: TGCGCCAGCGGCCAAGAGAGGGTTACAGGGCAGAGGCAGTACTTC. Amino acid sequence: CASGQERVTGQRQYF.

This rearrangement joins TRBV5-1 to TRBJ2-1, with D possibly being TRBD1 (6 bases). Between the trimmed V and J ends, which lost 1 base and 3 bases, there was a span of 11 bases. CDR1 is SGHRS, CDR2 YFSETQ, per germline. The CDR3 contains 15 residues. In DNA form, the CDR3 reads TGCGCCAGCAGCTTGTCAGGGGTTATCTACAATGAGCAGTTCTTC. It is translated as CASSLSGVIYNEQFF. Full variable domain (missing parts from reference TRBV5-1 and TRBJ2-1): KAGVTQTPRYLIKTRGQQVTLSCSPISGHRSVSWYQQTPGQGLQFLFEYFSETQRNKGNFPGRFSGRQFSNSRSEMNVSTLELGDSALYLCASSLSGVIYNEQFFGPGTRLTVL.

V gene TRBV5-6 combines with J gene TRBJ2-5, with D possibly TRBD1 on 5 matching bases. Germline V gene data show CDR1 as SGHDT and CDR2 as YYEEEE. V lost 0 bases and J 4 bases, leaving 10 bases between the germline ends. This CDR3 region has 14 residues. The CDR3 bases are TGTGCCAGCAGCTTGGTGCAGGGAACAGAGACCCAGTACTTC. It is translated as CASSLVQGTETQYF. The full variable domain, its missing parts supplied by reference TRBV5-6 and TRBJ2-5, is DAGVTQSPTHLIKTRGQQVTLRCSPKSGHDTVSWYQQALGQGPQFIFQYYEEEERQRGNFPDRFSGHQFPNYSSELNVNALLLGDSALYLCASSLVQGTETQYFGPGTRLLVL.

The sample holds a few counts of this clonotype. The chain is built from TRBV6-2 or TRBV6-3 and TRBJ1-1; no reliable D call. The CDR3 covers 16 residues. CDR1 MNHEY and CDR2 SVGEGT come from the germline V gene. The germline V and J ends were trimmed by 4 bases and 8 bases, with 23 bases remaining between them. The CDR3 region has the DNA TGTGCCAGCAGTTTTGGGCATTCGTACGAAATCAAAGAAGCTTTCTTT. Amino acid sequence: CASSFGHSYEIKEAFF.

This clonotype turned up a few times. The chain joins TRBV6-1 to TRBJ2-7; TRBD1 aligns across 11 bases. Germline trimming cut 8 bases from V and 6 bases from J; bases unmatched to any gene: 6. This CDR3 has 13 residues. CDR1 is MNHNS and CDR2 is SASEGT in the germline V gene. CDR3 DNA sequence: TGTGCCAGCTTCTGGACAGGGGGCATCGAGCAGTACTTC. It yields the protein CASFWTGGIEQYF.

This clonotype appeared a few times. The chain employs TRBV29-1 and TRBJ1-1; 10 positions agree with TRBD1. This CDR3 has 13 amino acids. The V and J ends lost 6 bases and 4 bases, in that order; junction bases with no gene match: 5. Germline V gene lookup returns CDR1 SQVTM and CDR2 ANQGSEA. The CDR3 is CSVPGQGITEAFF. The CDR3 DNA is TGCAGCGTACCGGGACAGGGGATCACTGAAGCTTTCTTT.

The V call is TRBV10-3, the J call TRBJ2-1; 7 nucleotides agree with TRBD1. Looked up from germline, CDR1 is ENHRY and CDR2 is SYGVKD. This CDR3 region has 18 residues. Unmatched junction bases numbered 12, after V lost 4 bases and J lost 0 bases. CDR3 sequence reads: CAISGEEGQESSYNEQFF. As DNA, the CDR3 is TGTGCCATCAGTGGGGAAGAAGGACAGGAGAGCTCCTACAATGAGCAGTTCTTC.